Presented here are 8 T cell receptor beta chains from one specimen sequenced in a study of T cells after yellow fever vaccination. TCRdb re-analysed the 5' RACE reads in MiXCR, keeping a single row per CDR3 protein. Of 450,000 to 600,000 distinct CDR3 sequences listed, roughly 13% are singletons. The sequencing here drew on PBMCs, taken on the day of the yellow fever booster vaccination. The receptors shown here come from a young man who received the YFV17D yellow fever vaccine.

This clonotype was counted a few times. This chain links TRBV9 with TRBJ2-3; weak D call: TRBD1 (6 bases). The CDR3 contains 16 residues. Deletions cut 3 bases from V and 0 bases from J, with 14 bases between. From germline, CDR1 is SGDLS and CDR2 YYNGEE. The CDR3 sequence is CASSAGAGESTDTQYF. The CDR3 DNA sequence: TGTGCCAGCAGCGCCGGGGCAGGGGAGAGCACAGATACGCAGTATTTT.

The rearrangement joins TRBV4-3 to TRBJ2-2, with D unclear. Germline V gene sequence: CDR1 LGHNA, CDR2 YSLEER. V was shortened by 1 base and J by 1 base, with 7 bases between the two germline ends. CDR3 length equals 15 residues. In DNA, the CDR3 is TGCGCCAGCAGCCAAGCGGACCGGAACACCGGGGAGCTGTTTTTT. Translated, it gives CASSQADRNTGELFF.

This clonotype occurred a few times. The chain carries TRBV30 and TRBJ2-1; D assignment may be TRBD1 or TRBD2 (5 bases each). V gave up 2 bases and J gave up 0 bases, with 29 bases separating them. The CDR3 is made up of 21 amino acids. Per germline, CDR1 GTSNPN and CDR2 SVGIG (reference sequence). CDR3 residues: CAWSPDVSGRLGQSSYNEQFF. CDR3 nucleotides: TGTGCCTGGAGTCCCGACGTTTCGGGGCGGCTAGGACAAAGCTCCTACAATGAGCAGTTCTTC.

This clonotype was detected only a few times. The genes are TRBV30 and TRBJ2-1; possible D gene TRBD1, 6 bases. V was cut by 3 bases and J by 8 bases, with 11 bases left in between. This CDR3 comprises 12 residues. CDR1 GTSNPN and CDR2 SVGIG come from the germline V gene (reference sequence). CDR3 sequence: CAWSLTGDEQFF. CDR3 nucleotide sequence: TGTGCCTGGAGCCTGACAGGCGATGAGCAGTTCTTC.

This clonotype was observed a few times. V is TRBV12-3 or TRBV12-4 and J is TRBJ2-2; 9 bases agree with TRBD1. The CDR3 runs to 16 residues. With V trimmed by 5 bases and J by 7 bases, 11 bases remained unmatched. CDR3 nucleotide sequence: TGTGCCAGCAGTGCCCTCCCGGGACAGGGATTCGGGGAGCTGTTTTTT. Translation gives CASSALPGQGFGELFF.

The rearrangement links TRBV20-1 to TRBJ2-3; D gene uncertain. CDR3 length: 12 amino acids. Germline CDR1 DFQATT, CDR2 SNEGSKA (reference sequence). Trimming removed 3 bases at V and 1 base at J, with 5 bases between. The CDR3 DNA sequence: TGCAGTGCTAGTCTTCGCACAGATACGCAGTATTTT. Its translation is CSASLRTDTQYF.

The V and J genes are TRBV7-2 and TRBJ2-3; unclear D gene. The germline gives CDR1 SGHTA, CDR2 FQGNSA. Trimming removed 2 bases from V and 6 bases from J, with 15 bases in between. This CDR3 contains 15 residues. Here the CDR3 reads CASSLTLSPGDTQYF. DNA for the CDR3: TGTGCCAGCAGCTTAACGTTATCCCCGGGCGATACGCAGTATTTT.

This clonotype was counted a few times. This chain connects TRBV20-1 to TRBJ2-1, with D possibly matching TRBD2 (5 bases). This CDR3 comprises 13 residues. CDR1 and CDR2 (germline): DFQATT, SNEGSKA (reference sequence). V lost 5 bases and J 1 base, leaving 9 bases between the germline ends. DNA of the CDR3: TGCAGTGCTCGGAGGCCGTCCTACAATGAGCAGTTCTTC. This translates into CSARRPSYNEQFF.